The 15 T cell receptor beta chains presented below share a single source sample, sequenced in a study of blood T cell repertoires in COVID-19. Using immunoSEQ multiplex PCR, the repertoire was profiled, and TCRdb retains in-frame clones only, with some absent. Of 130,000 or so clones detected, over 65% appear once; the ten largest clones hold approximately 17%. Sequenced material: peripheral blood. The origin of the receptors is a man aged 50-60 years with acute or convalescent COVID-19.

This chain uses TRBV2 with TRBJ1-5; D remains unclear. CDR3 length: 13 residues. V lost 8 bases, J lost 0 bases, and 8 bases lay in between. Germline-derived CDR1 and CDR2 are SNHLY and FYNNEI. Here the CDR3 reads CASLADSNQPQHF. Here the CDR3 DNA reads TGTGCCAGCCTGGCCGATAGCAATCAGCCCCAGCATTTT.

The rearrangement joins TRBV19 to TRBJ2-1, with a tentative D call TRBD1 (6 bases). The ends were cut back, 4 bases at V and 1 base at J, with 14 bases in the middle. The germline V gene encodes CDR1 LNHDA and CDR2 SQIVND (reference sequence). The CDR3 sequence is 16 residues long. DNA for the CDR3: TGTGCCAGTAGTACCTCCGGGACACTTTCCTACAATGAGCAGTTCTTC. This encodes CASSTSGTLSYNEQFF.

This clone was counted once. V gene TRBV10-2 combines with J gene TRBJ2-7; tentatively, D is TRBD1 (6 bases). Trimming pared 10 bases from V and 6 bases from J, leaving 19 bases between. This CDR3 is built from 13 residues. The germline V gene encodes CDR1 WSHSY and CDR2 SAAADI. The CDR3, as DNA: TGCGCCACAGCACTGGGACACTTGGGCGAGCAGTACGTC. Amino acid sequence: CATALGHLGEQYV.

This chain links TRBV6-5 with TRBJ2-2; perhaps TRBD2 as D (6 bases). The CDR3 has 16 amino acids. Germline CDR1 is MNHEY and CDR2 is SVGAGI. Trimming left V 3 bases short and J 1 base short, with 12 bases between. The CDR3 spells CASSYLIGGNTGELFF. The CDR3, as DNA: TGTGCCAGCAGTTATCTGATCGGGGGGAACACCGGGGAGCTGTTTTTT.

The J gene is TRBJ2-5, the V gene TRBV10-2; 8 bases are a match to TRBD2. This CDR3 comprises 13 residues. J was trimmed by 7 bases and V by 7 bases; bases with no gene match: 8. The germline gives CDR1 WSHSY, CDR2 SAAADI. This chain's CDR3 is CASKTRGVGTQYF. The CDR3, as DNA: TGCGCCAGCAAAACGCGGGGGGTGGGGACCCAGTACTTC.

V is TRBV28 and J is TRBJ1-2; D not certain. Germline assignment: CDR1 MDHEN and CDR2 SYDVKM. This CDR3 region has 12 residues. The germline V and J ends were trimmed by 2 bases and 7 bases, with 8 bases remaining between them. CDR3 bases: TGTGCCAGCAGTTTAAGCGTCGTTGGCTACACCTTC. As protein: CASSLSVVGYTF.

The genes are TRBV9 and TRBJ1-3, with 7 positions matching TRBD1. Germline assignment: CDR1 SGDLS and CDR2 YYNGEE. Unmatched junction bases numbered 15, after V lost 0 bases and J lost 3 bases. The length of the CDR3 is 19 residues. CDR3: CASSVGQGNLVEDGNTIYF. The CDR3 DNA follows: TGTGCCAGCAGCGTAGGACAGGGAAATCTGGTAGAGGATGGAAACACCATATATTTT.

V is TRBV3-1 (or the pseudogene TRBV3-2) and J is TRBJ2-5; 8 bases map to TRBD1. J lost 5 bases, V lost 3 bases, and 8 bases had no gene match. The CDR3 sequence is 15 residues long. Germline assignment: CDR1 LGHDT and CDR2 YNNKEL (reference sequence). Written as DNA, the CDR3 is TGTGCCAGCAGCCATCGGACAGGGCAGGGCGAGACCCAGTACTTC. Protein product: CASSHRTGQGETQYF.

This clone occurred a few times. The chain is built from TRBV11-2 and TRBJ2-5; D perhaps matches TRBD1 (5 bases). This CDR3 is 13 amino acids long. Trimming shortened V by 5 bases and J by 2 bases, and 9 bases separated the two germline ends. CDR1 and CDR2 from the germline V gene are SGHAT and FQNNGV. The CDR3 DNA sequence: TGTGCCAGCAGCCCAGGGAATCAAGAGACCCAGTACTTC. This translates into CASSPGNQETQYF.

The rearrangement links TRBV5-1 to TRBJ1-5, with 7 bases aligning to TRBD1. Germline CDR1 is SGHRS and CDR2 is YFSETQ. The CDR3 loop spans 14 amino acids. The J segment lost 3 bases and the V segment lost 3 bases, leaving 3 bases of the junction unmatched. This CDR3 reads CASSYGTDNQPQHF. As DNA, the CDR3 is TGCGCCAGCAGCTATGGGACAGACAATCAGCCCCAGCATTTT.

This chain connects TRBV19 to TRBJ2-5, with a weak D call TRBD1 (5 bases). The CDR3 consists of 13 residues. Germline V CDR1 and CDR2: LNHDA, SQIVND (reference sequence). V shed 4 bases and J shed 1 base, with 7 bases lying between them. This CDR3 is CASSTRAQETQYF. The CDR3 nucleotides read TGTGCCAGTAGTACCAGGGCCCAAGAGACCCAGTACTTC.

As to this clone: Other DNA sequences in this specimen translate into the identical CDR3. The chain recombines TRBV5-4 with TRBJ1-4, with 9 bases identical to TRBD1. In germline, CDR1 is SGHNT, CDR2 YYREEE (reference sequence). The trim removed 4 bases at V and 8 bases at J, leaving 6 bases unmatched. The CDR3 is 14 amino acids. The CDR3 region is CASSQGQGTEKLFF. Here the CDR3 DNA reads TGTGCCAGCAGCCAGGGACAGGGTACGGAAAAACTGTTTTTT.

This clone was found many times. The chain is built from TRBV21-1 and TRBJ2-3; whether TRBD2, the table's D call, matches the DNA was not checked. TRBV21-1 is a pseudogene locus. This CDR3 region has 18 residues. CDR3 sequence: CASSKALGVQFSPDTQYF. CDR3 nucleotides: TGTGCCAGCAGCAAAGCGCTCGGGGTCCAGTTTTCTCCTGATACGCAGTATTTT.

V is TRBV7-9 and J is TRBJ1-3, with 9 nucleotides matching TRBD1. The J segment lost 2 bases and the V segment lost 3 bases, leaving 8 bases of the junction unmatched. Germline V gene lookup returns CDR1 SEHNR and CDR2 FQNEAQ (reference sequence). The CDR3 contains 17 residues. CDR3 in DNA: TGTGCCAGCAGCTTTCCGCCTCGGGACAGGGCTGGAAACACCATATATTTT. Encoded protein: CASSFPPRDRAGNTIYF.

The chain's CDR3 is CAISVAGLAGSTDTQYF. CDR3 nucleotide sequence: TGTGCCATCAGTGTAGCCGGACTAGCGGGCAGCACAGATACGCAGTATTTT. The rearrangement uses TRBV10-3 and TRBJ2-3, with 11 positions matching TRBD2. V shed 4 bases, J shed 0 bases, and the junction held 6 bases outside the gene matches. From germline, CDR1 is ENHRY and CDR2 SYGVKD. CDR3 length: 17 amino acids.